These T cell receptor beta chains were read from a single sample in a study of blood T cells in healthy people across ages. TCRdb independently ran MiXCR on the 5' RACE reads; one entry per CDR3 protein. The data hold fewer than 650,000 distinct CDR3 sequences, with roughly a quarter observed a single time. This same sample was also taken into another study, of T cells of mothers and their children.

Material for sequencing was blood. The receptors originated from a boy between 2 and 10 years old in good health. Each CDR3 is given with its conserved first and last residue. The D gene is left open where the match is weak. Where a row states a size, it is once, few, many or the class of an expanded clone; other rows omit it.

j_gene | abundance | d_gene | v_gene | CDR3aa | CDR3nt
TRBJ2-1 | few | . | TRBV5-1 | CASSPGREHNEQFF | TGCGCCAGCAGCCCGGGACGGGAGCACAATGAGCAGTTCTTC
TRBJ2-5 | once | . | TRBV5-1 | CASSGDWGIGTQYF | TGCGCCAGCAGCGGGGACTGGGGAATCGGGACCCAGTACTTC
TRBJ2-1 | few | . | TRBV3-1 | CASSHPTADLHEQFF | TGTGCCAGCAGCCACCCGACTGCCGACCTCCATGAGCAGTTCTTC
TRBJ1-3 | few | . | TRBV7-2 | CASSPADTTGNTIYF | TGTGCCAGCAGCCCGGCGGACACCACTGGAAACACCATATATTTT
TRBJ1-2 | . | TRBD1 | TRBV6-5 | CASSRPNRGGNYGYTF | TGTGCCAGCAGTCGCCCAAACAGGGGAGGAAACTATGGCTACACCTTC
TRBJ2-7 | . | TRBD2 | TRBV11-2 | CASSLVALAAYEQYF | TGTGCCAGCAGCTTAGTAGCACTAGCGGCCTACGAGCAGTACTTC
TRBJ1-1 | . | . | TRBV6-1 | CASRADRLAEAFF | TGTGCCAGCAGGGCAGACAGGCTCGCTGAAGCTTTCTTT
TRBJ2-2 | . | TRBD2 | TRBV15 | CATSRDRASGVTGELFF | TGTGCCACCAGCAGAGATCGGGCTAGCGGGGTCACCGGGGAGCTGTTTTTT
TRBJ2-1 | few | . | TRBV20-1 | CSASRRSNEQFF | TGCAGTGCTAGTAGACGTTCCAATGAGCAGTTCTTC
TRBJ2-7 | . | TRBD2 | TRBV27 | CASSRLTSGRGYEQYF | TGTGCCAGCAGCCGACTTACTAGCGGGAGAGGCTACGAGCAGTACTTC
TRBJ1-1 | few | . | TRBV2 | CASSPGIITEAFF | TGTGCCAGCAGCCCAGGGATTATCACTGAAGCTTTCTTT
TRBJ2-1 | . | TRBD1 | TRBV12-5 | CASGPGQGLPNEQFF | TGTGCCAGTGGCCCCGGACAGGGACTCCCTAATGAGCAGTTCTTC
TRBJ2-2 | few | . | TRBV20-1 | CSARAARENTGELFF | TGCAGTGCTAGGGCGGCCAGGGAAAACACCGGGGAGCTGTTTTTT
TRBJ2-5 | . | . | TRBV27 | CASSSAFSAGTQYF | TGTGCCAGCAGTTCGGCTTTCTCTGCGGGGACCCAGTACTTC
TRBJ1-4 | few | TRBD1 | TRBV29-1 | CSVAGQGYEKLFF | TGCAGCGTCGCCGGACAGGGTTATGAAAAACTGTTTTTT
TRBJ2-7 | . | TRBD2 | TRBV6-2/TRBV6-3 | CASSPGLAAGEQYF | TGTGCCAGCAGCCCAGGACTAGCAGCGGGCGAGCAGTACTTC
TRBJ2-1 | few | . | TRBV4-3 | CASSHRVDSTFEQFF | TGCGCCAGCAGCCACCGGGTCGACAGCACTTTTGAGCAGTTCTTC
TRBJ2-7 | . | TRBD2 | TRBV10-3 | CAISSGRAKYERYF | TGTGCCATCAGTAGCGGGAGGGCCAAGTACGAGCGGTACTTC
TRBJ1-2 | . | TRBD1 | TRBV4-3 | CASSQGAGQGGGYTF | TGCGCCAGCAGCCAAGGGGCCGGACAGGGTGGGGGCTACACCTTC
TRBJ2-1 | few | . | TRBV4-3 | CASSQTKTRRGYNEQFF | TGCGCCAGCAGCCAAACTAAGACTAGGCGAGGCTACAATGAGCAGTTCTTC
TRBJ1-6 | few | TRBD1 | TRBV3-1 | CASSPRQGASPLHF | TGTGCCAGCAGCCCTAGACAGGGGGCATCACCCCTCCACTTT
TRBJ2-1 | few | TRBD2 | TRBV5-1 | CASRGGSDGGAAYNEQFF | TGCGCCAGCAGAGGAGGTAGTGACGGGGGGGCTGCCTACAATGAGCAGTTCTTC
TRBJ2-1 | . | TRBD2 | TRBV11-2 | CASSRRTSGGFFYNEQFF | TGTGCCAGCAGCCGAAGGACTAGCGGGGGGTTTTTCTACAATGAGCAGTTCTTC
TRBJ2-5 | once | . | TRBV6-5 | CASSYSWRAGTGETQYF | TGTGCCAGCAGTTACTCGTGGCGTGCCGGGACGGGGGAGACCCAGTACTTC
TRBJ2-7 | many | . | TRBV10-3 | CAIRAGRDKAGEQYF | TGTGCCATCAGGGCTGGCCGGGACAAGGCGGGCGAGCAGTACTTC
TRBJ2-5 | many | TRBD2 | TRBV3-1 | CASSPLAGVGETQYF | TGTGCCAGCAGCCCCTTAGCGGGGGTTGGGGAGACCCAGTACTTC
TRBJ2-1 | . | . | TRBV6-7 | CAGFGSAHSNEQFF | TGTGCCGGATTCGGATCGGCCCACTCCAATGAGCAGTTCTTC
TRBJ1-5 | many | . | TRBV6-4 | CASSEGANQPQHF | TGTGCCAGCAGTGAGGGGGCAAATCAGCCCCAGCATTTT
TRBJ1-2 | . | . | TRBV30 | CAWSVMGADSYGYTF | TGTGCCTGGAGTGTAATGGGGGCGGATAGCTATGGCTACACCTTC
TRBJ2-7 | . | . | TRBV21-1 | CASSKKGHEQYF | TGTGCCAGCAGCAAAAAGGGCCACGAGCAGTACTTC
TRBJ1-1 | few | TRBD1 | TRBV6-5 | CASSSGQGLNTEAFF | TGTGCCAGCAGTTCCGGACAGGGTCTGAACACTGAAGCTTTCTTT
TRBJ2-5 | . | TRBD1 | TRBV10-3 | CAIRGQGVETQYF | TGTGCCATCAGGGGACAGGGAGTAGAGACCCAGTACTTC
TRBJ2-2 | . | . | TRBV20-1 | CSAGGDTGELFF | TGCAGTGCTGGGGGAGACACCGGGGAGCTGTTTTTT
TRBJ1-2 | few | . | TRBV27 | CASSLTYSGQRKTRSYTF | TGTGCCAGCAGTTTAACATACTCCGGACAGAGGAAAACTAGGAGCTACACCTTC
TRBJ2-1 | . | TRBD1 | TRBV7-9 | CASSADRDGQFF | TGTGCCAGCAGCGCAGACAGGGACGGGCAGTTCTTC
TRBJ2-5 | . | TRBD2 | TRBV27 | CASSLLAGGQEQYF | TGTGCCAGCAGTTTATTGGCGGGAGGTCAAGAGCAGTACTTC
TRBJ2-5 | once | TRBD2 | TRBV9 | CASSEGTSGYQETQYF | TGTGCCAGCAGCGAAGGCACTAGCGGGTACCAAGAGACCCAGTACTTC
TRBJ2-1 | few | . | TRBV7-2 | CASSPRTEQFF | TGTGCCAGCAGCCCTCGGACCGAGCAGTTCTTC
TRBJ2-1 | . | . | TRBV6-4 | CASSDNHEQFF | TGTGCCAGCAGCGACAACCATGAGCAGTTCTTC
TRBJ2-7 | . | TRBD2 | TRBV28 | CASSYSGGYEQYF | TGTGCCAGCAGTTACTCGGGGGGCTACGAGCAGTACTTC
TRBJ2-5 | many | . | TRBV5-1 | CASSLGPGETQYF | TGTGCCAGCAGCTTGGGACCGGGAGAGACCCAGTACTTC
TRBJ2-5 | once | . | TRBV6-6 | CASSLGRGAETQYF | TGTGCCAGCAGCCTGGGCAGAGGGGCAGAGACCCAGTACTTC
TRBJ2-5 | . | TRBD2 | TRBV5-5 | CASSPGLDRGTQYF | TGTGCCAGCAGCCCGGGACTAGATAGGGGGACCCAGTACTTC
TRBJ2-1 | many | . | TRBV4-2 | CASSQVGSGESYNEQFF | TGTGCCAGCAGCCAAGTGGGTTCGGGGGAATCCTACAATGAGCAGTTCTTC
TRBJ1-4 | . | TRBD1 | TRBV20-1 | CSAPFRTGGSANEKPFF | TGCAGTGCTCCCTTTAGGACAGGGGGCTCAGCTAATGAAAAACCGTTTTTT
TRBJ2-5 | few | TRBD1 | TRBV6-5 | CASSRDSMSQYF | TGTGCCAGCAGCCGGGACAGCATGAGCCAGTACTTC
TRBJ2-1 | few | . | TRBV29-1 | CSVRPRWGRNNEQFF | TGCAGCGTTCGCCCTCGTTGGGGGCGGAACAATGAGCAGTTCTTC
TRBJ1-2 | few | TRBD1 | TRBV28 | CASSARTGALRGYTF | TGTGCCAGCAGTGCTCGGACAGGGGCTCTTAGAGGCTACACCTTC
TRBJ2-7 | . | TRBD2 | TRBV11-2 | CASSLVGGTSDSSYSYEQYF | TGTGCCAGCAGCTTAGTGGGAGGCACTAGCGACTCCTCCTACTCCTACGAGCAGTACTTC
TRBJ2-7 | few | TRBD2 | TRBV20-1 | CSAREEAGSGYEQYF | TGCAGTGCTAGGGAGGAAGCGGGATCGGGCTACGAGCAGTACTTC
TRBJ2-5 | many | TRBD1 | TRBV10-3 | CAISGSQGETQYF | TGTGCCATCAGTGGATCACAGGGGGAGACCCAGTACTTC
TRBJ2-2 | few | TRBD2 | TRBV5-1 | CASSLEAGVNTGELFF | TGCGCCAGCAGCTTGGAAGCGGGGGTTAACACCGGGGAGCTGTTTTTT
TRBJ2-1 | . | TRBD1 | TRBV11-1 | CASRRGPWTGSGGSSYNEQFF | TGTGCCAGCAGAAGGGGACCTTGGACAGGGAGTGGGGGAAGCTCCTACAATGAGCAGTTCTTC
TRBJ2-7 | . | . | TRBV23-1 | CASSQSVTWDKLHTYEQYF | TGCGCCAGCAGTCAATCGGTTACCTGGGACAAACTGCACACCTACGAGCAGTACTTC
TRBJ2-5 | few | . | TRBV29-1 | CSVCDRCQETQYF | TGCAGCGTTTGCGACAGGTGCCAAGAGACCCAGTACTTC
TRBJ2-1 | . | . | TRBV7-2 | CASSSTKGEQFF | TGTGCCAGCAGCTCAACTAAAGGAGAGCAGTTCTTC
TRBJ2-7 | few | . | TRBV6-2/TRBV6-3 | CASSFRDGTYEQYF | TGTGCCAGCAGTTTCCGGGACGGCACCTACGAGCAGTACTTC
TRBJ1-1 | few | . | TRBV6-4 | CASSDEGGARAFF | TGTGCCAGCAGTGATGAGGGGGGGGCTAGAGCTTTCTTT
TRBJ2-3 | . | . | TRBV10-3 | CAISDGVTDTQYF | TGTGCCATCAGTGACGGGGTTACAGATACGCAGTATTTT